What follows are 27 T cell receptor beta chains derived from one specimen sequenced in a study of cytomegalovirus exposure and HLA in healthy donors. Primers for the PCR totalled 60 Vbeta and 13 Jbeta. Sequencing was performed with immunoSEQ multiplex PCR; in TCRdb, only in-frame clones are kept and a portion is missing. Here the sample spans more than 100,000 clones, about three quarters being singletons. The sample was PBMCs. These receptors were collected from a man in his forties or fifties in good health and CMV-seropositive.

The gene calls are TRBV28 and TRBJ1-2, with 10 bases identical to TRBD1. The germline CDR1 and CDR2 sequences are MDHEN and SYDVKM. This CDR3 contains 16 residues. V lost 4 bases, J lost 5 bases, and 10 bases stayed unmatched. CDR3 in amino acids: CASSSTGGNIRYGYTF. The CDR3 DNA follows: TGTGCCAGCAGTTCGACAGGGGGCAATATTCGGTATGGCTACACCTTC.

The rearrangement joins TRBV19 to TRBJ1-2; TRBD1 agrees at 9 bases. V lost 6 bases to trimming and J lost 5 bases; unmatched junction nucleotides: 7. The length of the CDR3 is 14 residues. Germline V lookup: CDR1 LNHDA, CDR2 SQIVND (reference sequence). CDR3 residues: CASRAGTGWYGYTF. Written as DNA, the CDR3 is TGTGCCAGTAGAGCCGGGACAGGGTGGTATGGCTACACCTTC. Complete variable domain (other parts from reference TRBV19 and TRBJ1-2): DGGITQSPKYLFRKEGQNVTLSCEQNLNHDAMYWYRQDPGQGLRLIYYSQIVNDFQKGDIAEGYSVSREKKESFPLTVTSAQKNPTAFYLCASRAGTGWYGYTFGSGTRLTVV.

This sequence joins TRBV2 and TRBJ2-1; D possibly corresponds to TRBD2 (6 bases). CDR3 size: 15 residues. Trimming took 8 bases from V and 7 from J, leaving 21 bases between them. Germline assignment: CDR1 SNHLY and CDR2 FYNNEI. CDR3: CASGKLAPTKNEQFF. CDR3 in DNA: TGTGCCAGCGGGAAACTAGCTCCGACGAAAAATGAGCAGTTCTTC.

The rearrangement uses TRBV29-1 and TRBJ1-2, with D unclear. Between the trimmed V and J ends, which lost 3 bases and 4 bases, there was a span of 9 bases. The CDR3 spans 12 residues. Per germline, CDR1 SQVTM and CDR2 ANQGSEA. CDR3 DNA: TGCAGCGTTGATGAGGGATTCTATGGCTACACCTTC. Its translation: CSVDEGFYGYTF.

The chain couples TRBV9 to TRBJ2-5; D gene ambiguous. Germline assignment: CDR1 SGDLS and CDR2 YYNGEE. This CDR3 contains 16 residues. Trimming left V 0 bases short and J 1 base short, with 13 bases between. The CDR3 nucleotides read TGTGCCAGCAGCGTAGCTCCGGCATCAGGCCAAGAGACCCAGTACTTC. Its protein is CASSVAPASGQETQYF.

The rearrangement uses TRBV7-9 and TRBJ2-3; D perhaps matches TRBD1 (5 bases). Germline V lookup: CDR1 SEHNR, CDR2 FQNEAQ (reference sequence). Trimming stripped 5 bases from V and 1 base from J, with 16 bases between. This CDR3 comprises 16 residues. The CDR3 sequence: CASSPGLIGGTDTQYF. CDR3 nucleotides: TGTGCCAGCAGCCCCGGGCTGATAGGGGGCACAGATACGCAGTATTTT.

This clone occurred once. The J gene is TRBJ2-3, the V gene TRBV27; 9 bases match TRBD1. Germline CDR1 MNHEY, CDR2 SMNVEV (reference sequence). J lost 9 bases, V lost 5 bases, and 9 bases had no gene match. The CDR3 runs 14 residues. CDR3 in amino acids: CASSRDRGGGTQYF. CDR3 DNA: TGTGCCAGCAGTCGAGACAGGGGGGGAGGGACGCAGTATTTT.

The gene calls are TRBV10-1 and TRBJ2-2, with 8 bases fitting TRBD2. The J segment lost 7 bases and the V segment lost 3 bases, leaving 7 bases of the junction unmatched. This CDR3 spans 15 amino acids. CDR1 is WNHNN and CDR2 is SYGVQD in the germline V gene (reference sequence). The CDR3 sequence is CASSDGTSRGGELFF. CDR3 bases: TGCGCCAGCAGTGACGGGACTAGTCGGGGCGGGGAGCTGTTTTTT.

V is TRBV28 and J is TRBJ1-1; TRBD1 aligns across 8 bases. The CDR3 sequence is 12 residues long. Germline CDR1 reads MDHEN; CDR2 reads SYDVKM. V was clipped by 5 bases and J by 7 bases; unmatched bases: 3. The CDR3 loop reads CASSEGQGEAFF. The CDR3 DNA sequence: TGTGCCAGCAGTGAAGGACAGGGTGAAGCTTTCTTT.

V is TRBV7-6 and J is TRBJ1-3; TRBD1 matches at 9 bases. Per the germline V gene, CDR1 is SGHVS and CDR2 is FNYEAQ. J lost 2 bases, V lost 10 bases, and 12 bases had no gene match. The CDR3 sequence is 16 residues long. CDR3 DNA sequence: TGTGCCATCCTTGGGGGACAGGGCAACACTGGAAACACCATATATTTT. As protein: CAILGGQGNTGNTIYF.

This chain joins TRBV6-5 and TRBJ1-1, with 7 nucleotides matching TRBD1. The J segment lost 7 bases and the V segment lost 6 bases, leaving 14 bases of the junction unmatched. The CDR3 loop spans 15 amino acids. CDR1 and CDR2 (germline): MNHEY, SVGAGI. The CDR3 loop is CASSRRDSGRGEAFF. CDR3 bases: TGTGCCAGCAGCCGACGGGACAGCGGTCGTGGTGAAGCTTTCTTT.

Only a few counts were recorded for this clone. One end of the junction is discordant with germline, which a read error may explain. The chain has TRBV7-9 and TRBJ2-1; 10 nucleotides line up with TRBD2. The CDR3 is made up of 14 amino acids. Looked up from germline, CDR1 is SEHNR and CDR2 is FQNEAQ (reference sequence). Here the CDR3 reads CSSSFRLQREGVFF. The CDR3 region has the DNA TGTTCCAGCAGCTTCCGACTACAGCGGGAGGGGGTGTTCTTC.

CDR3: CASSFGLAADTQYF. For the CDR3, the DNA is TGTGCCAGCAGTTTCGGACTAGCTGCAGATACGCAGTATTTT. The V call is TRBV6-5, the J call TRBJ2-3, with 8 positions matching TRBD2. CDR3 length equals 14 residues. Germline V gene sequence: CDR1 MNHEY, CDR2 SVGAGI. V lost 4 bases to trimming and J lost 4 bases; unmatched junction nucleotides: 4.

This chain joins TRBV25-1 and TRBJ2-5; 8 bases align to TRBD2. The J call may be incorrect, as the DNA end agrees better with TRBJ2-7. The CDR3 runs 16 residues. CDR1 MGHDK and CDR2 SYGVNS come from the germline V gene. CDR3 sequence: CASSAGGVTRGYEQYF. CDR3 in DNA: TGTGCCAGCAGTGCGGGGGGGGTAACCAGGGGCTACGAGCAGTACTTC.

This clone showed up just once. J is TRBJ2-5 and V is TRBV25-1, with TRBD1 as a possible D gene (5 bases). The assigned J gene may be wrong: the sequence end matches TRBJ2-7 better. Germline V gives CDR1 MGHDK, CDR2 SYGVNS. This CDR3 spans 14 amino acids. CDR3: CASSGQGRSYEQYF. The CDR3 DNA reads as TGTGCCAGCAGTGGTCAGGGCCGCTCCTACGAGCAGTACTTC.

This sequence joins TRBV6-5 and TRBJ2-7, with 8 positions matching TRBD1. V dropped 6 bases and J dropped 2; count of bases not matched to a gene: 9. Germline V gives CDR1 MNHEY, CDR2 SVGAGI. The CDR3 runs to 15 residues. The CDR3 DNA reads as TGTGCCAGCAGAAACAGGGGGAAAACCACCTACGAGCAGTACTTC. Its protein product is CASRNRGKTTYEQYF.

Details on this clone: Other nucleotide sequences from this sample produce the same CDR3. The gene calls are TRBV5-1 and TRBJ1-1; D is ambiguous. The CDR3 length is 13 residues. Germline V lookup: CDR1 SGHRS, CDR2 YFSETQ. V lost 3 bases and J lost 0, with 6 bases in between. This chain's CDR3 is CASSSGMNTEAFF. The CDR3 nucleotides read TGCGCCAGCAGCTCAGGCATGAACACTGAAGCTTTCTTT.

V usage is TRBV19 and J usage is TRBJ1-5; D remains ambiguous. There are 13 residues in the CDR3. V was cut by 0 bases and J by 7 bases, with 7 bases left in between. CDR1 is LNHDA and CDR2 is SQIVND in the germline V gene (reference sequence). In nucleotides, the CDR3 is TGTGCCAGTAGTATAGACATGGGCCAGCCCCAGCATTTT. This translates into CASSIDMGQPQHF.

The rearrangement joins TRBV5-1 to TRBJ1-4, with 9 bases identical to TRBD1. Trimming took 0 bases from V and 2 from J; bases not matched to a gene: 11. This CDR3 is 19 amino acids long. Germline V CDR1 and CDR2: SGHRS, YFSETQ. The CDR3 coding sequence is TGCGCCAGCAGCTTGGTTCCGCGGGGACAGGGAGTGACTAATGAAAAACTGTTTTTT. It is translated as CASSLVPRGQGVTNEKLFF.

In this sample, this clone turned up once. V and J are TRBV28 and TRBJ1-2, with D maybe TRBD1 (5 bases). Germline V gene sequence: CDR1 MDHEN, CDR2 SYDVKM. Trimming left V 1 base short and J 8 bases short, with 17 bases between. This CDR3 spans 15 amino acids. DNA of the CDR3: TGTGCCAGCAGTTTATCCCCGGGGGTTGCTATGGGCTACACCTTC. As protein: CASSLSPGVAMGYTF.

CDR3 coding DNA: TGCGCCAGCAGCTTGGGGACCGGGGGGAGCTCCTACAATGAGCAGTTCTTC. Residues: CASSLGTGGSSYNEQFF. The chain carries TRBV5-1 and TRBJ2-1, with 7 bases fitting TRBD2. V lost 0 bases and J lost 0; bases outside the gene matches: 6. The CDR3 contains 17 residues. Germline V CDR1 and CDR2: SGHRS, YFSETQ. The entire variable domain, with the rest obtained from reference TRBV5-1 and TRBJ2-1, is as follows: KAGVTQTPRYLIKTRGQQVTLSCSPISGHRSVSWYQQTPGQGLQFLFEYFSETQRNKGNFPGRFSGRQFSNSRSEMNVSTLELGDSALYLCASSLGTGGSSYNEQFFGPGTRLTVL.

The gene calls are TRBV5-8 and TRBJ2-6, with a possible D match to TRBD2 (5 bases). The germline V gene has CDR1 SGHTS and CDR2 YDEGEE. V gave up 2 bases and J gave up 7 bases, with 13 bases separating them. The CDR3 consists of 15 residues. The CDR3 loop reads CASSFGLQKANVLTF. The CDR3 region has the DNA TGTGCCAGCAGCTTTGGACTTCAAAAAGCCAACGTCCTGACTTTC. The whole variable domain, filled in from reference TRBV5-8 and TRBJ2-6, reads EAGVTQSPTHLIKTRGQQATLRCSPISGHTSVYWYQQALGLGLQFLLWYDEGEERNRGNFPPRFSGRQFPNYSSELNVNALELEDSALYLCASSFGLQKANVLTFGAGSRLTVL.

The V gene is TRBV20-1, the J gene TRBJ2-7; weak D call: TRBD2 (6 bases). Germline values: CDR1 DFQATT, CDR2 SNEGSKA (reference sequence). Trimming removed 4 bases at V and 10 bases at J, with 14 bases between. CDR3 length equals 11 residues. CDR3 residues: CSATRAGLQYF. The CDR3 DNA follows: TGCAGTGCTACCAGGGCGGGATTACAGTACTTC.

This clone appeared a few times. The chain uses TRBV28 and TRBJ1-2; 9 nucleotides agree with TRBD1. This CDR3 spans 15 amino acids. V lost 7 bases, J lost 2 bases, and 8 bases stayed unmatched. Germline assignment: CDR1 MDHEN and CDR2 SYDVKM. CDR3 nucleotide sequence: TGTGCCAGCACCTCCGGTGGGACAGGGAACTATGGCTACACCTTC. As protein: CASTSGGTGNYGYTF.

This clone appeared once. The junction departs from the called germline gene at one end, perhaps through a read error. The chain carries TRBV7-2 and TRBJ1-3; no definite D call. The CDR3 runs 13 residues. Germline V gene lookup returns CDR1 SGHTA and CDR2 FQGNSA. CDR3 DNA: TGTGCCAGCAGCCTAGCGGCAGGAAACACCATATATTTT. This sequence encodes CASSLAAGNTIYF.

A few counts support this clone. The chain combines TRBV7-2 with TRBJ2-7, with 8 bases identical to TRBD1. The CDR3 totals 13 residues. Germline CDR1 and CDR2: SGHTA and FQGNSA. Trimming removed 8 bases from V and 5 bases from J; junction bases left unmatched: 8. The CDR3 is CASSLDRDDEQYF. The CDR3 DNA reads as TGTGCCAGCTCCCTGGACAGGGACGACGAGCAGTACTTC.

The chain links TRBV5-1 to TRBJ1-1, with 8 bases identical to TRBD1. Germline trimming cut 0 bases from V and 1 base from J; bases unmatched to any gene: 8. Germline V gene sequence: CDR1 SGHRS, CDR2 YFSETQ. The CDR3 consists of 17 residues. The CDR3 loop reads CASSLEGRGTGNTEAFF. The CDR3 region has the DNA TGCGCCAGCAGCTTGGAGGGGAGAGGGACAGGGAACACTGAAGCTTTCTTT.